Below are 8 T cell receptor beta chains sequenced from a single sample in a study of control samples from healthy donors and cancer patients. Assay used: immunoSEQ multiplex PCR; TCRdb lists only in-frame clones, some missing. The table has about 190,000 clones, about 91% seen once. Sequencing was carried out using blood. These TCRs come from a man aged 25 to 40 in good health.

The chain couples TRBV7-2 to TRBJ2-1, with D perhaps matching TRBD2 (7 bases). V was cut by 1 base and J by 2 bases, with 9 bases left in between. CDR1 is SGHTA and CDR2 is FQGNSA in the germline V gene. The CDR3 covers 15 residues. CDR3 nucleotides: TGTGCCAGCAGCTTAGACGGGGGGCCCTACAATGAGCAGTTCTTC. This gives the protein CASSLDGGPYNEQFF.

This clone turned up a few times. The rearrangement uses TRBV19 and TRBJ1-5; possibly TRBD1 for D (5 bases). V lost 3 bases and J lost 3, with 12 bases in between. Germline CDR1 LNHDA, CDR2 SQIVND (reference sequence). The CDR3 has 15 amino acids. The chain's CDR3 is CASSMGGDYNQPQHF. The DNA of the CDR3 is TGTGCCAGTAGTATGGGGGGGGACTACAATCAGCCCCAGCATTTT.

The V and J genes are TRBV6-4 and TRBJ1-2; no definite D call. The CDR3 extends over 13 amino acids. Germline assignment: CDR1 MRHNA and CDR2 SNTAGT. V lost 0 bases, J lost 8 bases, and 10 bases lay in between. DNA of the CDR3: TGTGCCAGCAGTGACTCGACGGCGGGGGGCTACACCTTC. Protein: CASSDSTAGGYTF.

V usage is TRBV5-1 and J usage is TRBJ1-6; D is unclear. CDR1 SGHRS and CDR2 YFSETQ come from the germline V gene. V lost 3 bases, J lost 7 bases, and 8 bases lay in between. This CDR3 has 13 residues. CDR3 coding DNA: TGCGCCAGCAGCTCTTCAGAGAATTCACCCCTCCACTTT. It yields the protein CASSSSENSPLHF.

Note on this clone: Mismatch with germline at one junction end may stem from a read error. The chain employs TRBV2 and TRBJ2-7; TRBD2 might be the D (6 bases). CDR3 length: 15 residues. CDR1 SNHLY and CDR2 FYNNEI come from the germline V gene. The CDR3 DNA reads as TGTGCCAGCAGGGAGGGTCTGCATCGGGTTTACGGGCAGTACTTC. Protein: CASREGLHRVYGQYF.

The CDR3 region has the DNA TGTGCCAGCAGTACGGCTGGCGGGGGGTCTTACGAGCAGTACTTC. Its protein is CASSTAGGGSYEQYF. This rearrangement joins TRBV6-2 or TRBV6-3 to TRBJ2-7; TRBD2 agrees at 8 bases. The CDR3 contains 15 residues. J gave up 4 bases and V 5 bases, and 10 bases lay outside the gene matches. Germline CDR1 and CDR2: MNHEY and SVGEGT.

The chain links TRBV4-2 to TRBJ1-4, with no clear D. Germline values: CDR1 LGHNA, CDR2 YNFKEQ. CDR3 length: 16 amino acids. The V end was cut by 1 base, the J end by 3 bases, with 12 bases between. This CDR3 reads CASSQARGLANEKLFF. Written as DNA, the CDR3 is TGTGCCAGCAGCCAAGCCCGAGGGTTGGCTAATGAAAAACTGTTTTTT.

CDR3 in DNA: TGTGCCAGCAAGGACAGCCTTCGCGGAAACACCATATATTTT. Protein product: CASKDSLRGNTIYF. The V and J genes are TRBV6-5 and TRBJ1-3; D perhaps matches TRBD1 (6 bases). The length of the CDR3 is 14 residues. The V end was cut by 7 bases, the J end by 4 bases, with 14 bases between. Germline CDR1 is MNHEY and CDR2 is SVGAGI.